Following are 32 T cell receptor beta chains from one sample sequenced in a study of blood T cell repertoires in COVID-19. Profiling relied on immunoSEQ multiplex PCR, and the TCRdb table lists in-frame clones only, not all of them. The sample lists fewer than 300,000 clones, approximately 90% occurring once. The sequenced sample consisted of PBMCs or T cells enriched from blood (not recorded which). These receptors all come from a woman aged 25 to 39 who had recovered from COVID-19.

The rearrangement links TRBV18 to TRBJ2-7; TRBD2 agrees at 12 bases. The CDR3 is 18 amino acids. Germline lookup yields CDR1 KGHSH and CDR2 LQKENI. Trimming at V came to 2 bases and at J to 5 bases, leaving 13 bases not matched to a gene. The CDR3 region has the DNA TGTGCCAGCTCACCATCACCTAGCGGGAGGGCATCTAGCGACGAGCAGTACTTC. Protein product: CASSPSPSGRASSDEQYF. Supplemented by reference TRBV18 and TRBJ2-7, the full variable domain reads NAGVMQNPRHLVRRRGQEARLRCSPMKGHSHVYWYRQLPEEGLKFMVYLQKENIIDESGMPKERFSAEFPKEGPSILRIQQVVRGDSAAYFCASSPSPSGRASSDEQYFGPGTRLTVT.

V is TRBV7-9 and J is TRBJ1-5; 8 bases align to TRBD1. CDR1 is SEHNR, CDR2 FQNEAQ, per germline (reference sequence). The CDR3 runs 15 residues. Trimming removed 5 bases from V and 5 bases from J; junction bases left unmatched: 8. The CDR3 nucleotides are TGTGCCAGCAGCCTCGGACAGGGTCGGGATCAGCCCCAGCATTTT. It codes for CASSLGQGRDQPQHF.

The V gene is TRBV19, the J gene TRBJ2-1; tentative D call: TRBD1 (5 bases). The CDR3 is 16 amino acids. Trimming removed 4 bases at V and 2 bases at J, with 15 bases between. Germline V lookup: CDR1 LNHDA, CDR2 SQIVND (reference sequence). CDR3 region: CASSTVAQGPYNEQFF. The CDR3 coding sequence is TGTGCCAGTAGTACCGTGGCCCAGGGCCCCTACAATGAGCAGTTCTTC.

The chain has TRBV6-1 and TRBJ2-7; 11 positions agree with TRBD1. Germline V lookup: CDR1 MNHNS, CDR2 SASEGT. Germline trimming cut 2 bases from V and 7 bases from J; bases unmatched to any gene: 7. This CDR3 comprises 15 residues. The CDR3 DNA reads as TGTGCCAGCAGTGAAATAGGACAGGGGGCAGGGGAGCAGTACTTC. This sequence encodes CASSEIGQGAGEQYF.

The rearrangement links TRBV11-2 to TRBJ1-3; 7 bases match TRBD1. Germline values: CDR1 SGHAT, CDR2 FQNNGV. The CDR3 is 16 residues long. The trim removed 4 bases at V and 5 bases at J, leaving 11 bases unmatched. CDR3: CASSSPGQLLRNTIYF. The DNA of the CDR3 is TGTGCCAGCAGCTCTCCGGGACAGCTCCTTAGAAACACCATATATTTT.

The CDR3 reads CASSSFELAGYNEQFF. The CDR3 bases are TGTGCCAGCAGCTCCTTCGAACTAGCGGGGTACAATGAGCAGTTCTTC. This rearrangement joins TRBV11-2 to TRBJ2-1; 10 bases fit TRBD2. The CDR3 consists of 16 residues. Germline CDR1 and CDR2: SGHAT and FQNNGV. With 4 bases clipped from V and 4 bases from J, the junction kept 7 bases outside the gene matches.

CDR3 amino acids: CASSLVAGNNQPQHF. CDR3 sequence (DNA): TGTGCCAGCAGCTTAGTGGCGGGGAACAATCAGCCCCAGCATTTT. The V call is TRBV7-8, the J call TRBJ1-5; D is unclear. V lost 1 base and J lost 3, with 10 bases in between. Germline CDR1 and CDR2: SGHVS and FQNEAQ. The length of the CDR3 is 15 residues.

V and J are TRBV30 and TRBJ1-1; 10 nucleotides align to TRBD1. Trimming took 5 bases from V and 4 from J; bases not matched to a gene: 7. This CDR3 comprises 14 residues. Germline V gives CDR1 GTSNPN, CDR2 SVGIG (reference sequence). The CDR3 sequence: CAWGSGTGVTEAFF. DNA for the CDR3: TGTGCCTGGGGGTCCGGGACAGGGGTCACTGAAGCTTTCTTT.

The genes are TRBV5-4 and TRBJ2-1; 8 bases fit TRBD2. V shed 4 bases, J shed 1 base, and the junction held 4 bases outside the gene matches. The CDR3 is 15 residues long. Germline CDR1 SGHNT, CDR2 YYREEE (reference sequence). The CDR3 loop is CASSQTSGSYNEQFF. The CDR3 coding sequence is TGTGCCAGCAGCCAAACTAGCGGTTCCTACAATGAGCAGTTCTTC. The complete variable domain, with remaining parts taken from reference TRBV5-4 and TRBJ2-1, reads ETGVTQSPTHLIKTRGQQVTLRCSSQSGHNTVSWYQQALGQGPQFIFQYYREEENGRGNFPPRFSGLQFPNYSSELNVNALELDDSALYLCASSQTSGSYNEQFFGPGTRLTVL.

V usage is TRBV7-3 and J usage is TRBJ1-2, with D uncertain. The V end lost 2 bases, the J end lost 3 bases, and 13 bases lay between the germline ends. This CDR3 has 15 residues. Germline values: CDR1 SGHTA, CDR2 FQGTGA. The CDR3 loop is CASSLGLLADYGYTF. The CDR3 nucleotides are TGTGCCAGCAGCTTAGGCCTACTAGCCGACTATGGCTACACCTTC.

DNA for the CDR3: TGTGCCAGAACACGGACTAGCGGGAGCTATGAGCAGTTCTTC. Translated: CARTRTSGSYEQFF. This chain connects TRBV2 to TRBJ2-1; 13 bases match TRBD2. The CDR3 sequence is 14 residues long. V lost 9 bases and J lost 8; bases outside the gene matches: 7. Germline-derived CDR1 and CDR2 are SNHLY and FYNNEI.

The V gene is TRBV28, the J gene TRBJ1-4, with D possibly matching TRBD1 (6 bases). The CDR3 extends over 15 amino acids. Trimming pared 4 bases from V and 7 bases from J, leaving 16 bases between. The germline V gene encodes CDR1 MDHEN and CDR2 SYDVKM. This CDR3 reads CASSSRTGLGEKLFF. CDR3 nucleotide sequence: TGTGCCAGCAGTTCCCGCACAGGGTTAGGTGAAAAACTGTTTTTT. Full variable domain (missing parts from reference TRBV28 and TRBJ1-4): DVKVTQSSRYLVKRTGEKVFLECVQDMDHENMFWYRQDPGLGLRLIYFSYDVKMKEKGDIPEGYSVSREKKERFSLILESASTNQTSMYLCASSSRTGLGEKLFFGSGTQLSVL.

This chain links TRBV11-3 with TRBJ2-2; 8 bases are shared with TRBD1. The germline V gene encodes CDR1 SGHNT and CDR2 YENEEA. The V segment lost 4 bases and the J segment 5 bases; nucleotides outside the gene matches: 6. The CDR3 runs to 15 residues. CDR3 sequence: CASSSGQGGTGELFF. CDR3 coding DNA: TGTGCCAGCAGCTCCGGACAGGGTGGGACCGGGGAGCTGTTTTTT. The whole variable domain, remainder taken from reference TRBV11-3 and TRBJ2-2, is EAGVVQSPRYKIIEKKQPVAFWCNPISGHNTLYWYLQNLGQGPELLIRYENEEAVDDSQLPKDRFSAERLKGVDSTLKIQPAELGDSAVYLCASSSGQGGTGELFFGEGSRLTVL.

This clone was recorded only once. CDR3 sequence reads: CAWSTGLRSPLHF. The CDR3 coding sequence is TGTGCCTGGAGTACAGGGCTTAGATCACCCCTCCACTTT. This sequence joins TRBV30 and TRBJ1-6, with a tentative D call TRBD1 (6 bases). The CDR3 runs 13 residues. Trimming removed 2 bases at V and 10 bases at J, with 12 bases between. Germline loops: CDR1 GTSNPN, CDR2 SVGIG (reference sequence).

This clone was observed a single time. V and J are TRBV28 and TRBJ1-5; tentatively, D is TRBD1 (5 bases). The germline V gene encodes CDR1 MDHEN and CDR2 SYDVKM. The CDR3 covers 11 residues. Trimming left V 6 bases short and J 6 bases short, with 6 bases between. CDR3 nucleotides: TGTGCCAGCAGCAGGGCTCAGCCCCAGCATTTT. Protein: CASSRAQPQHF.

The chain couples TRBV14 to TRBJ2-1, with unresolved D. Deletions cut 0 bases from V and 10 bases from J, with 10 bases between. The V gene's germline CDR1 is SGHDN and CDR2 FVKESK. The CDR3 is 13 amino acids. In DNA form, the CDR3 reads TGTGCCAGCAGCCAAGATCGGGTCTTAGAGCAGTTCTTC. Its protein product is CASSQDRVLEQFF.

This clone was seen a single time. This sequence joins TRBV5-1 and TRBJ2-1; D ambiguous. V shed 5 bases and J shed 6 bases, with 12 bases lying between them. The CDR3 contains 13 residues. Looked up from germline, CDR1 is SGHRS and CDR2 is YFSETQ. The CDR3 nucleotides are TGCGCCAGCAGGTTAGAGGATCGCAATGAGCAGTTCTTC. Translating gives CASRLEDRNEQFF. The full variable domain, its missing parts supplied by reference TRBV5-1 and TRBJ2-1, is KAGVTQTPRYLIKTRGQQVTLSCSPISGHRSVSWYQQTPGQGLQFLFEYFSETQRNKGNFPGRFSGRQFSNSRSEMNVSTLELGDSALYLCASRLEDRNEQFFGPGTRLTVL.

This clone was counted a few times. V usage is TRBV30 and J usage is TRBJ2-1, with TRBD2 matching over 7 bases. The CDR3 is 14 amino acids. J gave up 3 bases and V 1 base, and 3 bases lay outside the gene matches. Germline CDR1 is GTSNPN and CDR2 is SVGIG (reference sequence). The CDR3 is CAWSGLADYNEQFF. The CDR3 DNA reads as TGTGCCTGGAGTGGGCTAGCGGACTACAATGAGCAGTTCTTC.

The chain uses TRBV5-6 and TRBJ1-2; the D is unclear. This CDR3 has 16 amino acids. Germline loops: CDR1 SGHDT, CDR2 YYEEEE. Between the trimmed V and J ends, which lost 0 bases and 0 bases, there was a span of 12 bases. CDR3: CASSLVTVSTNYGYTF. CDR3 bases: TGTGCCAGCAGCTTGGTGACTGTATCGACTAACTATGGCTACACCTTC.

The chain recombines TRBV9 with TRBJ2-7; 7 nucleotides line up with TRBD2. CDR1 and CDR2 (germline): SGDLS, YYNGEE. V dropped 4 bases and J dropped 7; count of bases not matched to a gene: 14. The CDR3 runs 15 residues. CDR3 sequence (DNA): TGTGCCAGCAGCCCTAGCGGAGAAGGGGCGGGGGAGCAGTACTTC. Amino acid sequence: CASSPSGEGAGEQYF.

The rearrangement joins TRBV4-1 to TRBJ1-1; D is perhaps TRBD1 (6 bases). Trimming pared 6 bases from V and 5 bases from J, leaving 25 bases between. The CDR3 extends over 17 amino acids. Germline CDR1 and CDR2: MGHRA and YSYEKL. CDR3 nucleotides: TGCGCCAGCAGGCGAGTTACACAGGGTAGTGGGCGAACTGAAGCTTTCTTT. Translated: CASRRVTQGSGRTEAFF.

The V and J genes are TRBV10-3 and TRBJ2-2; TRBD2 matches at 8 bases. Trimming took 7 bases from V and 5 from J; bases not matched to a gene: 3. Germline V gene lookup returns CDR1 ENHRY and CDR2 SYGVKD. The CDR3 runs 13 residues. This CDR3 reads CAIKASGTGELFF. As DNA, the CDR3 is TGTGCCATCAAAGCTAGCGGGACCGGGGAGCTGTTTTTT.

V and J are TRBV6-5 and TRBJ1-6; possibly TRBD1 for D (6 bases). The germline V gene has CDR1 MNHEY and CDR2 SVGAGI. V was pared by 5 bases and J by 6 bases, with 11 bases between. This CDR3 is built from 14 residues. The CDR3 DNA follows: TGTGCCAGCAGTACAGGGCTCCGTAATTCACCCCTCCACTTT. This gives the protein CASSTGLRNSPLHF.

The chain carries TRBV6-2 or TRBV6-3 and TRBJ2-7, with 12 bases identical to TRBD2. The CDR3 totals 15 residues. Germline CDR1 MNHEY, CDR2 SVGEGT. V lost 5 bases, J lost 2 bases, and 4 bases stayed unmatched. CDR3 sequence reads: CASSGLAGGTYEQYF. CDR3 nucleotide sequence: TGTGCCAGCAGTGGCCTAGCGGGAGGGACCTACGAGCAGTACTTC.

The V and J genes are TRBV4-2 and TRBJ2-1; D is perhaps TRBD1 (5 bases). Germline V CDR1 and CDR2: LGHNA, YNFKEQ. CDR3 size: 14 residues. Trimming removed 4 bases at V and 6 bases at J, with 13 bases between. CDR3 in amino acids: CASSPRGAVNEQFF. In nucleotides, the CDR3 is TGTGCCAGCAGCCCAAGGGGCGCAGTCAATGAGCAGTTCTTC.

The V call is TRBV4-2, the J call TRBJ1-2; tentatively, D is TRBD1 (5 bases). This CDR3 contains 15 residues. Trimming left V 0 bases short and J 5 bases short, with 13 bases between. CDR1 and CDR2 (germline): LGHNA, YNFKEQ. The CDR3 region is CASSQEAPQGYGYTF. The CDR3 DNA reads TGTGCCAGCAGCCAAGAAGCCCCCCAGGGATATGGCTACACCTTC.

This clone has only one observation. The rearrangement links TRBV29-1 to TRBJ2-2; 9 nucleotides match TRBD2. CDR1 SQVTM and CDR2 ANQGSEA come from the germline V gene. Trimming cost V 4 bases and J 7 bases; bases outside gene matches: 7. This CDR3 has 14 residues. CDR3 in amino acids: CSVALAGEVGELFF. The CDR3 coding sequence is TGCAGCGTTGCCTTAGCGGGAGAAGTCGGGGAGCTGTTTTTT.

The V and J genes are TRBV3-1 (or the pseudogene TRBV3-2) and TRBJ1-2; 7 bases are a match to TRBD1. Germline-derived CDR1 and CDR2 are LGHDT and YNNKEL (reference sequence). The CDR3 contains 16 residues. J was trimmed by 4 bases and V by 1 base; bases with no gene match: 9. The CDR3 sequence is CASSQAPGQRIYGYTF. Here the CDR3 DNA reads TGTGCCAGCAGCCAAGCTCCGGGACAGCGCATCTATGGCTACACCTTC.

The chain links TRBV28 to TRBJ1-2; unclear D gene. CDR1 is MDHEN, CDR2 SYDVKM, per germline. V shed 7 bases and J shed 8 bases, with 14 bases lying between them. The CDR3 spans 12 residues. The CDR3, as DNA: TGTGCCAGCACCGAGGGATCGTGGGGCTACACCTTC. As protein: CASTEGSWGYTF.

The genes are TRBV27 and TRBJ1-2; TRBD1 matches 9 bases. V shed 5 bases and J 6 bases; nucleotides not matched to a gene: 13. Per the germline V gene, CDR1 is MNHEY and CDR2 is SMNVEV (reference sequence). This CDR3 is 16 amino acids long. In nucleotides, the CDR3 is TGTGCCAGCAGTCCAACTGTCCCGGACAGGGGACATGGCTACACCTTC. This sequence encodes CASSPTVPDRGHGYTF.

This chain links TRBV6-5 with TRBJ2-3; 8 nucleotides line up with TRBD2. V trimming: 7 bases; J trimming: 7 bases; junction bases outside the gene matches: 13. The CDR3 sequence is 15 residues long. Germline values: CDR1 MNHEY, CDR2 SVGAGI. The CDR3 loop reads CASKTREGPMYTQYF. The CDR3 region has the DNA TGTGCCAGCAAGACCCGGGAGGGCCCCATGTATACGCAGTATTTT.

The chain employs TRBV27 and TRBJ2-7, with 9 bases fitting TRBD2. The CDR3 length is 14 residues. The V gene end was trimmed by 7 bases and the J gene end by 5 bases; junction bases not matched to a gene: 9. CDR1 is MNHEY and CDR2 is SMNVEV in the germline V gene (reference sequence). In DNA form, the CDR3 reads TGTGCCAGCAAAAAGGCGGGAGGGCCACACGAGCAGTACTTC. This sequence encodes CASKKAGGPHEQYF.